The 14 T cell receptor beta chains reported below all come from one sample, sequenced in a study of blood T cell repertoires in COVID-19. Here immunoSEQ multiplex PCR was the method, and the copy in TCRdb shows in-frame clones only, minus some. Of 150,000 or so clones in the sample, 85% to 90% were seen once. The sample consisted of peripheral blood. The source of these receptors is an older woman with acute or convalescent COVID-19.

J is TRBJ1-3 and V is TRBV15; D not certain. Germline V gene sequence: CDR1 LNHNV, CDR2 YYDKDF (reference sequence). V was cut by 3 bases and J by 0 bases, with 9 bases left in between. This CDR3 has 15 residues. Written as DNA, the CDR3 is TGTGCCACCAGCAGGCGCGGTCTCTCTGGAAACACCATATATTTT. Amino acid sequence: CATSRRGLSGNTIYF.

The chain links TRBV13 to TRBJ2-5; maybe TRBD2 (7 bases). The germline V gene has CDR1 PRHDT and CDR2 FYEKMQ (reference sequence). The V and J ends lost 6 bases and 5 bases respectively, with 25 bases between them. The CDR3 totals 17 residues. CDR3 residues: CASSSQLSTRGGETQYF. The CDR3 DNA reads TGTGCCAGCAGTTCTCAACTCTCGACCAGGGGAGGGGAGACCCAGTACTTC.

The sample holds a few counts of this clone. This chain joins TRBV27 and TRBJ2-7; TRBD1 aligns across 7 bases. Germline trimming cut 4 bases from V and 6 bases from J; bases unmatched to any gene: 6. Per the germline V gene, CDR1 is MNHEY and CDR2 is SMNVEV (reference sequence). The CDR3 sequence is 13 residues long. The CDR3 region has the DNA TGTGCCAGCAGTTCGAACAGGGGATTCGAGCAGTACTTC. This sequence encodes CASSSNRGFEQYF.

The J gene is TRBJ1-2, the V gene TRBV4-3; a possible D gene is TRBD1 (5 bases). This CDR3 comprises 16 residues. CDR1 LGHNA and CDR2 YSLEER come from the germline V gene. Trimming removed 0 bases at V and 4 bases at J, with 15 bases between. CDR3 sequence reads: CASSQDGAPGSYGYTF. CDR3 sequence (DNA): TGCGCCAGCAGCCAAGATGGGGCGCCCGGAAGCTATGGCTACACCTTC.

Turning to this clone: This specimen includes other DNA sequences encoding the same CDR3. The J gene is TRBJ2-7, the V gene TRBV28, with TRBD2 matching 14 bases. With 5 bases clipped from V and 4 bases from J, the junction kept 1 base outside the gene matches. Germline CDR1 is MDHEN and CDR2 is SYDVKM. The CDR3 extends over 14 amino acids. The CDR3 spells CASSGTSGSYEQYF. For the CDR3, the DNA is TGTGCCAGCAGTGGGACTAGCGGGAGTTACGAGCAGTACTTC.

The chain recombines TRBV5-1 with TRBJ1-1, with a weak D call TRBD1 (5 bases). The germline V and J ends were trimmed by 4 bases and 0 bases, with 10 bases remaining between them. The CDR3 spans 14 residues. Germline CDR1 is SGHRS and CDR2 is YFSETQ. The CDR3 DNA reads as TGCGCCAGCAGCCTGCGACAGATGAACACTGAAGCTTTCTTT. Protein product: CASSLRQMNTEAFF.

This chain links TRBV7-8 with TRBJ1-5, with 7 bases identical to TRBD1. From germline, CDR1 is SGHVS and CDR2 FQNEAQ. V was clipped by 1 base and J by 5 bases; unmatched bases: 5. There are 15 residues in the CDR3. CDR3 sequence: CASSLEGGGYQPQHF. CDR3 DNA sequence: TGTGCCAGCAGCTTAGAAGGGGGCGGCTATCAGCCCCAGCATTTT.

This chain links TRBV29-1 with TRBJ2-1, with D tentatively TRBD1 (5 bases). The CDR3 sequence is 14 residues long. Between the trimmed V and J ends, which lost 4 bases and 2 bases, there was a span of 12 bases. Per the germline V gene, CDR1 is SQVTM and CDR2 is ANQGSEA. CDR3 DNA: TGCAGCGTTGCCGGACAAAACACCTACAATGAGCAGTTCTTC. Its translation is CSVAGQNTYNEQFF.

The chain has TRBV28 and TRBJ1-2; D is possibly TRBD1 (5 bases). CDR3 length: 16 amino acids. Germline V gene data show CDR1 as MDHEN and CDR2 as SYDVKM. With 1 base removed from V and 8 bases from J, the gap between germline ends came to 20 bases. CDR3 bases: TGTGCCAGCAGTTTATCCTCGGTGGGCAGGGAGGCCGGCTACACCTTC. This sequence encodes CASSLSSVGREAGYTF.

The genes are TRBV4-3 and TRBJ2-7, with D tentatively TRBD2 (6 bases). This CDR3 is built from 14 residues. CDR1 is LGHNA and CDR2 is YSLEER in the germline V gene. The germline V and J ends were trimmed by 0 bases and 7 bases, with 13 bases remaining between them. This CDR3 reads CASSQDTEGLEQYF. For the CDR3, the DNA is TGCGCCAGCAGCCAAGATACGGAGGGACTGGAGCAGTACTTC.

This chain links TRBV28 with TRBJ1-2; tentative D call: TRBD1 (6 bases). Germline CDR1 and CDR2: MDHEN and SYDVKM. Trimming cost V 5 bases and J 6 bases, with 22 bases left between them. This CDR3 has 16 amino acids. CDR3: CASSILRRQGQNGYTF. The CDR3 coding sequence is TGTGCCAGCAGTATACTACGGCGCCAGGGGCAGAATGGCTACACCTTC.

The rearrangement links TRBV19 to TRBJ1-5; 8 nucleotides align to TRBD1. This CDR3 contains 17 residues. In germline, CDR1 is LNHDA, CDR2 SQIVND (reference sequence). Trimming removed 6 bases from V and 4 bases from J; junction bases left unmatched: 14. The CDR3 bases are TGTGCCAGTAGGGGGTCCGGACAGGGTCGCTTTAATCAGCCCCAGCATTTT. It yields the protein CASRGSGQGRFNQPQHF.

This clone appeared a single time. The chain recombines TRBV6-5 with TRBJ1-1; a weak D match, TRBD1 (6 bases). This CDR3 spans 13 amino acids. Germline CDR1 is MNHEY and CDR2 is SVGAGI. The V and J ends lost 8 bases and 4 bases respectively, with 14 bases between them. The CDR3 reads CASHGLGATEAFF. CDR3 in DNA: TGTGCCAGCCATGGTTTGGGGGCCACTGAAGCTTTCTTT.

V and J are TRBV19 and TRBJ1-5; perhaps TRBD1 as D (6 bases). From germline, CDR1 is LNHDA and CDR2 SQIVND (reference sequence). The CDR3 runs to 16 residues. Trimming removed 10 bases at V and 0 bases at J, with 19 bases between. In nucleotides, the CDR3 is TGTGCCACTAACAGGGAGGGGCTATATAGCAATCAGCCCCAGCATTTT. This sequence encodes CATNREGLYSNQPQHF.